The clone carrying this T cell receptor beta chain showed up just a few times. Germline V gene data show CDR1 as MGHRA and CDR2 as YSYEKL. This CDR3 has 16 amino acids. Deletions cut 2 bases from V and 13 bases from J, with 27 bases between. This specimen belongs to a study of patients and donors after allogeneic stem cell transplantation. TCRdb analysed the RT-PCR reads with MiXCR anew, one entry per CDR3 protein. The sample includes 800,000 to 1,000,000 distinct CDR3 sequences, roughly 17% of them seen just once. The chain links TRBV4-1 to TRBJ2-7, with TRBD1 as a possible D gene (6 bases). Sequenced material: blood, either unsorted or a sorted T cell fraction (not recorded which). The receptor's source is a human donor who was either an allogeneic HSCT recipient or a stem cell or donor lymphocyte infusion donor (not recorded which). It is not recorded whose cells these are; they may come from a transplant donor. The CDR3 here is CASSQSTIGQSPLRYF. As DNA, the CDR3 is TGCGCCAGCAGCCAATCAACGATCGGACAGTCCCCCCTAAGATACTTC.